This T cell receptor (beta chain) was found in a study of cytomegalovirus exposure and HLA in healthy donors. Study-wide results and limits: Analyzed later, most CMV-associated TCR beta chains appeared HLA-restricted.

This CDR3 region has 12 residues. Trimming took off 8 bases at V and 9 bases at J, with 14 bases between the two ends. Germline lookup yields CDR1 MDHEN and CDR2 SYDVKM. PCR involved 60 Vbeta and 13 Jbeta primers. Produced via immunoSEQ multiplex PCR; TCRdb's table is partial and in-frame only. The data show over 150,000 clones, under 70% seen once. This clone came up once. Its antigen is unknown. The clonotype originates from a woman between 40 and 55 years old in good health and CMV-seropositive. Material for sequencing was PBMCs. The chain has TRBV28 and TRBJ2-1, with D unresolved. CDR3: CASYELRAEQFF. In DNA form, the CDR3 reads TGTGCCAGCTACGAGTTAAGAGCTGAGCAGTTCTTC.